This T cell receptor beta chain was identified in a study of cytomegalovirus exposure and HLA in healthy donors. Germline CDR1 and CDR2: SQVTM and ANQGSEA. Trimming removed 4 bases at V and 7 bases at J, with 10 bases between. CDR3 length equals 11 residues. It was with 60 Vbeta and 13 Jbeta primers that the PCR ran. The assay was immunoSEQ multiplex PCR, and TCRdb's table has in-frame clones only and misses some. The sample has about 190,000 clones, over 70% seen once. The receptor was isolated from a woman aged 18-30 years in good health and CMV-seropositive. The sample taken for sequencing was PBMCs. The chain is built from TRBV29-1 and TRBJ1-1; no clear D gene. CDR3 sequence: CSVGGSREAFF. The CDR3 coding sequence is TGCAGCGTTGGCGGATCCCGTGAAGCTTTCTTT.